A single sample gave rise to the 29 T cell receptor beta chains below, sequenced in a study of graft-versus-host responses after intestinal transplantation. The table came from immunoSEQ multiplex PCR; TCRdb's copy has only in-frame clones and leaves some out. The sample records some 110,000 clones, 90% being singletons. No cognate antigen is known for these TCRs. Sequences were derived from unstimulated CD4+ T cells sorted from spleen or lymph node cells, sampled before intestinal transplant. Every receptor here comes from a human donor who received an intestinal transplant.

This clone has more than one count but fewer than ten. The V and J genes are TRBV6-5 and TRBJ2-5; 8 nucleotides align to TRBD1. V dropped 5 bases and J dropped 1; count of bases not matched to a gene: 6. Germline CDR1 reads MNHEY; CDR2 reads SVGAGI. The CDR3 loop spans 15 amino acids. The CDR3 region has the DNA TGTGCCAGCAGTGGACAGGGTTTGTCCCAAGAGACCCAGTACTTC. It translates to CASSGQGLSQETQYF.

The CDR3 region has the DNA TGTGCCACCAAGGGGGGGCCCTCTAAAGTAGTCGGGGAGCTGTTTTTT. It codes for CATKGGPSKVVGELFF. The chain employs TRBV6-6 and TRBJ2-2; D is possibly TRBD2 (7 bases). Germline V gene data show CDR1 as MNHNY and CDR2 as SVGAGI (reference sequence). The CDR3 runs to 16 residues. The V end lost 10 bases, the J end lost 7 bases, and 25 bases lay between the germline ends.

This chain links TRBV15 with TRBJ1-2; D perhaps matches TRBD1 (5 bases). V was pared by 6 bases and J by 1 base, with 12 bases between. The CDR3 has 14 amino acids. CDR1 LNHNV and CDR2 YYDKDF come from the germline V gene (reference sequence). The CDR3 nucleotides are TGTGCCACCAGACCCGGACACCTTAACTATGGCTACACCTTC. It translates to CATRPGHLNYGYTF.

The J gene is TRBJ1-2, the V gene TRBV6-5; a weak D match, TRBD1 (5 bases). In germline, CDR1 is MNHEY, CDR2 SVGAGI. V lost 5 bases to trimming and J lost 4 bases, with 11 bases between them. This CDR3 is built from 13 residues. The DNA for the CDR3 is TGTGCCAGCAGTCCCCCAGGGCTCTATGGCTACACCTTC. Its translation is CASSPPGLYGYTF.

V is TRBV7-9 and J is TRBJ2-3, with D perhaps matching TRBD2 (6 bases). In germline, CDR1 is SEHNR, CDR2 FQNEAQ (reference sequence). This CDR3 spans 15 amino acids. V shed 5 bases and J shed 1 base, with 13 bases lying between them. The CDR3 here is CASSQGLPRTDTQYF. The CDR3 bases are TGTGCCAGCAGCCAAGGACTACCCCGCACAGATACGCAGTATTTT. Complete variable domain (other parts from reference TRBV7-9 and TRBJ2-3): DTGVSQNPRHKITKRGQNVTFRCDPISEHNRLYWYRQTLGQGPEFLTYFQNEAQLEKSRLLSDRFSAERPKGSFSTLEIQRTEQGDSAMYLCASSQGLPRTDTQYFGPGTRLTVL.

This rearrangement joins TRBV18 to TRBJ2-7; 10 nucleotides line up with TRBD1. Germline-derived CDR1 and CDR2 are KGHSH and LQKENI. The V gene end was trimmed by 6 bases and the J gene end by 5 bases; junction bases not matched to a gene: 7. This CDR3 is 14 amino acids long. The CDR3 nucleotides are TGTGCCAGCTCGGCGACAGGGGGCAAGGACGAGCAGTACTTC. Its protein is CASSATGGKDEQYF.

The chain combines TRBV30 with TRBJ2-6; 10 nucleotides align to TRBD1. The CDR3 loop spans 15 amino acids. Per germline, CDR1 GTSNPN and CDR2 SVGIG (reference sequence). The CDR3 DNA is TGTGCTTCAAGGACAGGGGGTCCCGGGGCCAACGTCCTGACTTTC. Translating gives CASRTGGPGANVLTF.

A few counts support this clone. J is TRBJ2-4 and V is TRBV30; D is possibly TRBD2 (6 bases). The CDR3 is 12 residues long. CDR1 is GTSNPN, CDR2 SVGIG, per germline (reference sequence). Trimming pared 6 bases from V and 3 bases from J, leaving 9 bases between. CDR3 amino acids: CACAAGKNIQYF. The CDR3 DNA reads TGTGCCTGCGCAGCGGGCAAAAACATTCAGTACTTC.

The genes are TRBV19 and TRBJ1-2; 7 nucleotides line up with TRBD1. V lost 3 bases and J lost 4; bases outside the gene matches: 17. Germline CDR1 LNHDA, CDR2 SQIVND (reference sequence). The length of the CDR3 is 18 residues. CDR3 amino acids: CASSIAGLDRKGGYGYTF. The CDR3 coding sequence is TGTGCCAGTAGTATCGCGGGCCTGGACAGGAAAGGAGGCTATGGCTACACCTTC.

CDR3: CASSFGRVNGYTF. The CDR3 DNA reads as TGTGCCAGCAGCTTCGGGAGGGTTAACGGCTACACCTTC. The rearrangement uses TRBV13 and TRBJ1-2; D is unresolved. V lost 3 bases to trimming and J lost 8 bases, with 13 bases between them. Germline assignment: CDR1 PRHDT and CDR2 FYEKMQ (reference sequence). The CDR3 sequence is 13 residues long.

In its sample, this clone was seen once. The chain couples TRBV25-1 to TRBJ2-2; weak D call: TRBD2 (7 bases). V was pared by 3 bases and J by 3 bases, with 11 bases between. The CDR3 covers 15 residues. Germline lookup yields CDR1 MGHDK and CDR2 SYGVNS. As DNA, the CDR3 is TGTGCCAGCAGTGAGGCGGGGGCACACACCGGGGAGCTGTTTTTT. It yields the protein CASSEAGAHTGELFF.

The chain has TRBV19 and TRBJ2-5; 7 bases agree with TRBD2. With V trimmed by 5 bases and J by 4 bases, 4 bases remained unmatched. Germline V gene data show CDR1 as LNHDA and CDR2 as SQIVND (reference sequence). The CDR3 spans 13 residues. The CDR3 protein is CASSPGRRETQYF. The CDR3, as DNA: TGTGCCAGTAGTCCCGGGAGGCGAGAGACCCAGTACTTC.

The count of this clone is one. The chain has TRBV7-2 and TRBJ1-2; D gene uncertain. This CDR3 comprises 15 residues. Trimming pared 1 base from V and 1 base from J, leaving 10 bases between. Germline V gene sequence: CDR1 SGHTA, CDR2 FQGNSA. This CDR3 reads CASSLGWADNYGYTF. The CDR3 nucleotides read TGTGCCAGCAGCTTAGGTTGGGCAGATAACTATGGCTACACCTTC.

The CDR3 sequence: CASSLARLVLAGAGEQYF. DNA for the CDR3: TGTGCCAGCAGCTTAGCGCGTTTAGTACTAGCGGGAGCCGGGGAGCAGTACTTC. The J gene is TRBJ2-5, the V gene TRBV7-2; 11 positions match TRBD2. Germline assignment: CDR1 SGHTA and CDR2 FQGNSA. Germline trimming cut 0 bases from V and 11 bases from J; bases unmatched to any gene: 17. CDR3 length equals 18 residues.

In this sample, this clone turned up once. This rearrangement joins TRBV7-2 to TRBJ2-3, with 8 bases identical to TRBD2. J gave up 0 bases and V 5 bases, and 7 bases lay outside the gene matches. The germline gives CDR1 SGHTA, CDR2 FQGNSA. CDR3 size: 16 residues. The CDR3 DNA reads TGTGCCAGCAGCCGACGACTAGCGTCTAGCACAGATACGCAGTATTTT. Its translation is CASSRRLASSTDTQYF.

The rearrangement links TRBV7-9 to TRBJ2-1; no clear D. V was trimmed by 2 bases and J by 0 bases, leaving 8 bases between them. Germline lookup yields CDR1 SEHNR and CDR2 FQNEAQ (reference sequence). The CDR3 runs 15 residues. CDR3: CASSLTPRSYNEQFF. The CDR3 bases are TGTGCCAGCAGCTTAACACCTCGCTCCTACAATGAGCAGTTCTTC.

This chain joins TRBV2 and TRBJ1-2; a possible D gene is TRBD1 (6 bases). Deletions cut 8 bases from V and 1 base from J, with 11 bases between. The germline gives CDR1 SNHLY, CDR2 FYNNEI. The CDR3 spans 13 residues. This CDR3 reads CASHRVFNYGYTF. The DNA of the CDR3 is TGTGCCAGCCACAGGGTTTTTAACTATGGCTACACCTTC.

This clone has a single count. The V gene is TRBV6-6, the J gene TRBJ2-5; 7 bases fit TRBD1. CDR3 length equals 16 residues. V lost 5 bases, J lost 1 base, and 10 bases stayed unmatched. Germline lookup yields CDR1 MNHNY and CDR2 SVGAGI (reference sequence). CDR3: CASSPPGTVLQETQYF. In DNA, the CDR3 is TGTGCCAGCAGTCCCCCAGGGACAGTCCTCCAAGAGACCCAGTACTTC.

This clone was recorded only once. J is TRBJ1-2 and V is TRBV27, with 9 positions matching TRBD1. The germline gives CDR1 MNHEY, CDR2 SMNVEV (reference sequence). The CDR3 consists of 15 residues. J gave up 6 bases and V 4 bases, and 9 bases lay outside the gene matches. Here the CDR3 reads CASSWGTGPGNGYTF. CDR3 DNA sequence: TGTGCCAGCAGTTGGGGGACAGGGCCCGGGAATGGCTACACCTTC.

V usage is TRBV16 and J usage is TRBJ2-2; tentatively, D is TRBD2 (5 bases). The germline V and J ends were trimmed by 5 bases and 4 bases, with 14 bases remaining between them. CDR1 and CDR2 (germline): KGHSY, FQNENV. The CDR3 covers 15 residues. DNA for the CDR3: TGTGCCAGCAGCTCCTTGTTGGGGAGCACCGGGGAGCTGTTTTTT. Its protein product is CASSSLLGSTGELFF.

V gene TRBV2 combines with J gene TRBJ1-2, with a possible D match to TRBD1 (6 bases). V lost 1 base and J lost 0, with 12 bases in between. The CDR3 sequence is 16 residues long. Germline-derived CDR1 and CDR2 are SNHLY and FYNNEI. CDR3 protein: CASSEGTVLANYGYTF. Here the CDR3 DNA reads TGTGCCAGCAGTGAAGGGACAGTTCTAGCTAACTATGGCTACACCTTC.

This clone was detected once. The chain joins TRBV30 to TRBJ2-7; D may be TRBD2 (6 bases). V dropped 4 bases and J dropped 0 bases, with 16 bases sitting between them. The CDR3 covers 15 residues. From germline, CDR1 is GTSNPN and CDR2 SVGIG (reference sequence). The CDR3 reads CAWNRGLSSSYEQYF. The CDR3 DNA reads TGTGCCTGGAACCGAGGACTATCCAGCTCCTACGAGCAGTACTTC.

The J gene is TRBJ1-2, the V gene TRBV14; D remains unclear. Trimming shortened V by 6 bases and J by 1 base, and 9 bases separated the two germline ends. The germline gives CDR1 SGHDN, CDR2 FVKESK. CDR3 size: 13 residues. CDR3 sequence (DNA): TGTGCCAGCAGTCTACAGAGTAACTATGGCTACACCTTC. Translating it yields CASSLQSNYGYTF.

This clone was recorded only once. The rearrangement uses TRBV6-5 and TRBJ2-7, with TRBD1 identical over 7 bases. The J segment lost 0 bases and the V segment lost 6 bases, leaving 2 bases of the junction unmatched. The CDR3 length is 13 residues. From germline, CDR1 is MNHEY and CDR2 SVGAGI. CDR3 region: CASRGTDSYEQYF. In DNA form, the CDR3 reads TGTGCCAGCAGGGGGACAGACTCCTACGAGCAGTACTTC.

The chain has TRBV29-1 and TRBJ2-3, with a tentative D call TRBD1 (6 bases). This CDR3 comprises 12 residues. V was trimmed by 4 bases and J by 6 bases, leaving 11 bases between them. Germline V gene data show CDR1 as SQVTM and CDR2 as ANQGSEA. CDR3 sequence (DNA): TGCAGCGTTGTTTCAGGGGACGATACGCAGTATTTT. This gives the protein CSVVSGDDTQYF.

A few counts support this clone. The J gene is TRBJ2-7, the V gene TRBV12-5; TRBD2 matches 13 bases. Germline loops: CDR1 LGHNT, CDR2 FRNRAP. Trimming cost V 2 bases and J 6 bases; bases outside gene matches: 7. This CDR3 is built from 16 residues. The CDR3 DNA is TGTGCTAGTGGTTTGACTAGCGGGGGGGCCTTTGGCGAGCAGTACTTC. It codes for CASGLTSGGAFGEQYF.

The genes are TRBV9 and TRBJ2-5; 9 bases fit TRBD1. CDR1 and CDR2 from the germline V gene are SGDLS and YYNGEE. The CDR3 runs 15 residues. The V segment lost 3 bases and the J segment 4 bases; nucleotides outside the gene matches: 7. The DNA for the CDR3 is TGTGCCAGCAGCGGAGGGACAGGGTTGGTAGAGACCCAGTACTTC. This encodes CASSGGTGLVETQYF.

V is TRBV7-2 and J is TRBJ2-7, with D possibly being TRBD1 (7 bases). The V gene lost 7 bases and the J gene lost 5 bases, with 18 bases spanning the gap. The CDR3 has 14 amino acids. Germline values: CDR1 SGHTA, CDR2 FQGNSA. CDR3: CASTPQGGRNEQYF. CDR3 coding DNA: TGTGCCAGCACCCCCCAGGGGGGTCGGAACGAGCAGTACTTC.

This chain links TRBV4-1 with TRBJ2-3, with 8 nucleotides matching TRBD1. Germline V gives CDR1 MGHRA, CDR2 YSYEKL. This CDR3 contains 15 residues. V was pared by 0 bases and J by 9 bases, with 8 bases of the junction left unmatched. DNA for the CDR3: TGCGCCAGCAGCCAAGACAAAGCCCGGACAGGGACGCAGTATTTT. Translating it yields CASSQDKARTGTQYF.